This TCR beta chain is from a study of cytomegalovirus exposure and HLA in healthy donors. For the study at large: In a later analysis, the roughly 120 validation repertoires were reported to have used the same platform as the roughly 600 first-cohort repertoires. Notes on the study in general: In vitro experiments confirmed that three CMV-associated chains were specific for CMV antigens. Subsequent analysis showed first-cohort TCR clusters tending to co-occur in 120 or so validation repertoires. The majority of TCR sequences were rare, yet some public TCRs appeared in many donors.

CDR1 is SGHRS, CDR2 YFSETQ, per germline. The CDR3 runs 13 residues. The V end was cut by 3 bases, the J end by 6 bases, with 9 bases between. The method was immunoSEQ multiplex PCR; TCRdb's version includes in-frame clones alone and lacks a portion of them. The sample holds roughly 200,000 clones, approximately 78% seen once. This clone was seen a single time. As yet, its antigen is unknown. The receptor's source is a woman aged 30 to 39 in good health and CMV-seronegative. What was sequenced was PBMCs. The genes are TRBV5-1 and TRBJ2-2, with D maybe TRBD1 (5 bases). CDR3 nucleotide sequence: TGCGCCAGCAGCTCACAGGACGCCGGGGAGCTGTTTTTT. It is translated as CASSSQDAGELFF.